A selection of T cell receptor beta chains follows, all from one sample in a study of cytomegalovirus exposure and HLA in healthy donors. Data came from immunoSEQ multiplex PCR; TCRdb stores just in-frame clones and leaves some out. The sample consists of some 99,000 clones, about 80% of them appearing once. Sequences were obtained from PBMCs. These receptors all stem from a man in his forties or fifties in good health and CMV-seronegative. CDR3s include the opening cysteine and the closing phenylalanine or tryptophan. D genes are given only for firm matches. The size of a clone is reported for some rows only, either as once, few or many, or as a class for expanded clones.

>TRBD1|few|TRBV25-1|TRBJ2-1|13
CASRGQAWNEQFF
TGTGCCAGCAGGGGACAGGCTTGGAATGAGCAGTTCTTC
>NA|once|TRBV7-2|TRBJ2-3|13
CASSFPAWDTQYF
TGTGCCAGCAGCTTCCCCGCGTGGGATACGCAGTATTTT
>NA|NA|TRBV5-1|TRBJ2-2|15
CASSLLSGNTGELFF
TGCGCCAGCAGCCTACTTAGCGGGAACACCGGGGAGCTGTTTTTT
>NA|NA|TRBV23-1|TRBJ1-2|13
CASSLHRPYGYTF
TGCGCCAGCAGTTTGCACAGACCTTATGGCTACACCTTC
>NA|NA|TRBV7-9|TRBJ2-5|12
CASSHQQETQYF
TGTGCCAGCAGCCATCAACAAGAGACCCAGTACTTC
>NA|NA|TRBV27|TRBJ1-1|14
CASSVTQGFTEAFF
TGTGCCAGCAGTGTGACGCAGGGGTTCACTGAAGCTTTCTTT
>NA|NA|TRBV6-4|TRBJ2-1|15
CASSEISGGVGEQFF
TGTGCCAGCAGTGAGATTAGCGGTGGGGTGGGTGAGCAGTTCTTC
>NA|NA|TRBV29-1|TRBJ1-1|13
CSVEEPRNTEAFF
TGCAGCGTTGAAGAGCCGAGGAACACTGAAGCTTTCTTT
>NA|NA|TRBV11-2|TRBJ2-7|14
CASSLVEGSEEQYF
TGTGCCAGCAGCTTAGTTGAGGGCTCTGAAGAGCAGTACTTC
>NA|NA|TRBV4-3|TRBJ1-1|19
CASSQDRRVGGGVNTEAFF
TGCGCCAGCAGCCAAGATCGGAGGGTGGGTGGAGGGGTGAACACTGAAGCTTTCTTT
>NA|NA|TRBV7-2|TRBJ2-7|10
CASSGDEQYF
TGTGCCAGCTCGGGGGACGAGCAGTACTTC
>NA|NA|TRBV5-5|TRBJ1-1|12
CASSTVNTEAFF
TGTGCCAGCAGCACGGTAAACACTGAAGCTTTCTTT
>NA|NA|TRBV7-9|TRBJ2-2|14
CASMGRSNTGELFF
TGTGCCAGCATGGGCAGGTCCAACACCGGGGAGCTGTTTTTT
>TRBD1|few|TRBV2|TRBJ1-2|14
CASKLRTGDFGYTF
TGTGCCAGCAAGTTGAGGACAGGGGATTTTGGCTACACCTTC
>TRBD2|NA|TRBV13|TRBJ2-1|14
CASSQGLHVSEQFF
TGTGCCAGCAGCCAGGGACTACACGTGAGTGAGCAGTTCTTC
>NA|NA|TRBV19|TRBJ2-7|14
CASSMQADTYEQYF
TGTGCCAGTAGTATGCAGGCTGATACCTACGAGCAGTACTTC
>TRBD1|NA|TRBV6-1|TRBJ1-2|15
CASRPPGGLWYGYTF
TGTGCCAGCAGGCCACCAGGGGGCCTGTGGTATGGCTACACCTTC
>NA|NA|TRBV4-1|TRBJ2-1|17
CASSQDNPGGLYNEQFF
TGCGCCAGCAGCCAAGATAACCCGGGGGGCCTCTACAATGAGCAGTTCTTC
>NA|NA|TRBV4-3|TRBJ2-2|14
CASSQVERAGELFF
TGCGCCAGCAGCCAAGTGGAACGGGCCGGGGAGCTGTTTTTT
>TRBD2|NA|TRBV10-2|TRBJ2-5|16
CASSEFGSGRQETQYF
TGCGCCAGCAGTGAGTTTGGTAGCGGGAGGCAGGAGACCCAGTACTTC
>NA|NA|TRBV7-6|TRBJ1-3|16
CASSLVFTDSGNTIYF
TGTGCCAGCAGCTTAGTTTTCACAGACTCTGGAAACACCATATATTTT
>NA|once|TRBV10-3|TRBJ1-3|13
CAISVSPSDTIYF
TGTGCCATCAGTGTTTCCCCCTCCGACACCATATATTTT
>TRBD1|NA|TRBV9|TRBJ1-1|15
CASSAKIQGVGEAFF
TGTGCCAGCAGCGCCAAGATCCAGGGGGTGGGAGAGGCTTTCTTT
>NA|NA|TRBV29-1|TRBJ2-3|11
CSVRTADTQYF
TGCAGCGTTCGGACAGCAGATACGCAGTATTTT
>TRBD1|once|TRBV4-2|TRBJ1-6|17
CASSQKAGGDDNSPLHF
TGTGCCAGCAGCCAAAAAGCAGGGGGCGACGATAATTCACCCCTCCACTTT
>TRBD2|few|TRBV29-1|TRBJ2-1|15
CSVPRGSGRYNEQFF
TGCAGCGTCCCCCGCGGTAGCGGGAGGTACAATGAGCAGTTCTTC
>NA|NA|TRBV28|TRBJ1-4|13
CATLRGTNEKLFF
TGTGCCACCCTTAGGGGGACTAATGAAAAACTGTTTTTT
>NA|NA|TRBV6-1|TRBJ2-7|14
CASSEFGQHYEQYF
TGTGCCAGCAGTGAATTTGGACAGCACTACGAGCAGTACTTC
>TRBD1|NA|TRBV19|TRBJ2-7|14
CASTPTGQGHEQYF
TGTGCCAGTACCCCAACGGGACAGGGCCACGAGCAGTACTTC
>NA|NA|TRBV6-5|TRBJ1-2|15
CASSPLGHTFYGYTF
TGTGCCAGCAGCCCACTGGGACATACATTCTATGGCTACACCTTC
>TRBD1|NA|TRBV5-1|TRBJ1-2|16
CASSSGQGEDLNGYTF
TGCGCCAGCAGCTCGGGACAGGGAGAGGATCTTAATGGCTACACCTTC